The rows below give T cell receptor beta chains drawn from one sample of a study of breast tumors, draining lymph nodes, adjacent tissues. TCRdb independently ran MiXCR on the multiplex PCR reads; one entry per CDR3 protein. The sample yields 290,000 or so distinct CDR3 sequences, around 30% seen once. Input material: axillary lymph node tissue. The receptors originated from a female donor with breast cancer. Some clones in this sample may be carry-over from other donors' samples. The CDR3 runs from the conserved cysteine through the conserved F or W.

CDR3 protein: CATSEGRETQYF; V gene: TRBV15
CDR3 protein: CSAMTETYEQYF; V gene: TRBV20-1
CDR3 protein: CASSLDRSDYGYTF; V gene: TRBV7-2
CDR3 protein: CASRGQGATGNEQFF; V gene: TRBV19
CDR3 protein: CSGGGGGSGYEQYF; V gene: TRBV29-1
CDR3 protein: CASSFTSGMLSGELFF; V gene: TRBV12-3/TRBV12-4
CDR3 protein: CSARGGTGDTQYF; V gene: TRBV20-1
CDR3 protein: CASTSGQGSGELFF; V gene: TRBV25-1
CDR3 protein: CASSCQEAEQYF; V gene: TRBV3-2
CDR3 protein: CASSPRQYNQPQHF; V gene: TRBV7-8
CDR3 protein: CASTGLGWEETQYF; V gene: TRBV12-5
CDR3 protein: CASSNAPGTEETQYF; V gene: TRBV5-1
CDR3 protein: CASSESAGNINNQPQHF; V gene: TRBV10-2
CDR3 protein: CASSLVGDETQYF; V gene: TRBV12-3/TRBV12-4
CDR3 protein: CASSVGPRANEQFF; V gene: TRBV5-1
CDR3 protein: CASSEGRVLSEGYTF; V gene: TRBV14
CDR3 protein: CSARAVAGETQYF; V gene: TRBV20-1
CDR3 protein: CASSTVSRVAGELFF; V gene: TRBV11-3
CDR3 protein: CASSLTADRTQYF; V gene: TRBV6-5
CDR3 protein: CSASSASGSSDTQYF; V gene: TRBV20-1
CDR3 protein: CASSELTGAFF; V gene: TRBV10-2
CDR3 protein: CASSPESSGANVLTF; V gene: TRBV19
CDR3 protein: CSVENPTGTYEQYF; V gene: TRBV29-1
CDR3 protein: CASSLARTSGRFSDTQYF; V gene: TRBV5-1
CDR3 protein: CATSEWGQGIEETQYF; V gene: TRBV24-1
CDR3 protein: CASSWTGSNEQFF; V gene: TRBV25-1
CDR3 protein: CASSLVLGGYEQYF; V gene: TRBV7-2
CDR3 protein: CASSSEQGMSNQPQHF; V gene: TRBV6-6
CDR3 protein: CASSTEAGGPYEQYF; V gene: TRBV19
CDR3 protein: CASSPPAGGLTGELLF; V gene: TRBV6-1
CDR3 protein: CASSPRDISSDGNSPLHF; V gene: TRBV6-1
CDR3 protein: CASSLGVTSGFNEQFF; V gene: TRBV12-3/TRBV12-4
CDR3 protein: CASSWGGISYNSPLHF; V gene: TRBV28
CDR3 protein: CASSDRGLASYGYTF; V gene: TRBV27
CDR3 protein: CASSLDPMGLEETQYF; V gene: TRBV11-2
CDR3 protein: CSANPGQAPYEQYF; V gene: TRBV20-1
CDR3 protein: CATSEGSAVTF; V gene: TRBV24-1
CDR3 protein: CASSSGTGVKSPLHF; V gene: TRBV7-9
CDR3 protein: CASSQAVGGEQYF; V gene: TRBV4-1
CDR3 protein: CASSLSLYLDLQFF; V gene: TRBV10-3
CDR3 protein: CASSFALRLAAGTQYF; V gene: TRBV12-3/TRBV12-4
CDR3 protein: CASSIETSGRSYNEQFF; V gene: TRBV19
CDR3 protein: CASTPAGHSYEQYF; V gene: TRBV27
CDR3 protein: CASTRFGSPIQGTYNEQFF; V gene: TRBV2
CDR3 protein: CASSEVGSWYF; V gene: TRBV6-1
CDR3 protein: CASSRTSGSVRYNEQFF; V gene: TRBV7-8
CDR3 protein: CASSPASGYYNEQFF; V gene: TRBV11-3
CDR3 protein: CASTTGSNEKLFF; V gene: TRBV19